Shown below are 30 T cell receptor beta chains from a single sample sequenced in a study of blood T cell repertoires in COVID-19. Sequenced by immunoSEQ multiplex PCR; TCRdb stores in-frame clones only, minus some. The repertoire has tens of thousands of clones, 82% of them found once; the top ten carry roughly an eighth. Sequenced input: peripheral blood. Source of these receptors: a woman of 80 years or more with acute or convalescent COVID-19.

V gene TRBV13 combines with J gene TRBJ1-2, with unresolved D. The germline V gene has CDR1 PRHDT and CDR2 FYEKMQ (reference sequence). V shed 1 base and J shed 4 bases, with 13 bases lying between them. The CDR3 is made up of 15 amino acids. DNA of the CDR3: TGTGCCAGCAGCTTAGAGGCGGGGAGGATCTATGGCTACACCTTC. Amino acid sequence: CASSLEAGRIYGYTF.

V and J are TRBV30 and TRBJ2-3, with D possibly TRBD2 on 7 matching bases. The CDR3 extends over 15 amino acids. Trimming removed 3 bases from V and 1 base from J, with 14 bases in between. Germline-derived CDR1 and CDR2 are GTSNPN and SVGIG (reference sequence). CDR3 sequence: CAWRLRGGGTDTQYF. Written as DNA, the CDR3 is TGTGCCTGGAGGTTAAGGGGGGGAGGCACAGATACGCAGTATTTT. The variable domain in full, completed from reference TRBV30 and TRBJ2-3, reads SQTIHQWPATLVQPVGSPLSLECTVEGTSNPNLYWYRQAAGRGLQLLFYSVGIGQISSEVPQNLSASRPQDRQFILSSKKLLLSDSGFYLCAWRLRGGGTDTQYFGPGTRLTVL.

The rearrangement links TRBV19 to TRBJ1-5; the D gene is possibly TRBD1 (6 bases). This CDR3 region has 15 residues. CDR1 and CDR2 from the germline V gene are LNHDA and SQIVND (reference sequence). With 7 bases removed from V and 4 bases from J, the gap between germline ends came to 17 bases. In DNA, the CDR3 is TGTGCCAGTACCGTCTCGGGGGGCCTTAATCAGCCCCAGCATTTT. Translation: CASTVSGGLNQPQHF. Full variable domain (rest looked up from reference TRBV19 and TRBJ1-5): DGGITQSPKYLFRKEGQNVTLSCEQNLNHDAMYWYRQDPGQGLRLIYYSQIVNDFQKGDIAEGYSVSREKKESFPLTVTSAQKNPTAFYLCASTVSGGLNQPQHFGDGTRLSIL.

The V and J genes are TRBV7-2 and TRBJ1-5, with a tentative D call TRBD1 (6 bases). There are 15 residues in the CDR3. The germline V gene encodes CDR1 SGHTA and CDR2 FQGNSA. V gave up 0 bases and J gave up 7 bases, with 13 bases separating them. DNA of the CDR3: TGTGCCAGCAGCTTAGCGAGGACAGAATCCCAGCCCCAGCATTTT. Amino acids: CASSLARTESQPQHF.

The chain couples TRBV30 to TRBJ1-6, with D hard to call. CDR3 size: 15 residues. Germline V gene data show CDR1 as GTSNPN and CDR2 as SVGIG (reference sequence). V lost 4 bases and J lost 7, with 17 bases in between. This chain's CDR3 is CAWKEGGRENSPLHF. CDR3 nucleotides: TGTGCCTGGAAGGAGGGTGGCAGAGAAAATTCACCCCTCCACTTT.

The chain links TRBV6-5 to TRBJ1-4, with D possibly being TRBD1 (5 bases). This CDR3 spans 15 amino acids. Germline loops: CDR1 MNHEY, CDR2 SVGAGI. Trimming cost V 3 bases and J 4 bases, with 12 bases left between them. This CDR3 reads CASSYQGGINEKLFF. CDR3 nucleotides: TGTGCCAGCAGTTATCAGGGAGGGATTAATGAAAAACTGTTTTTT.

This clone was detected once. The V gene is TRBV11-3, the J gene TRBJ2-7; 8 bases are a match to TRBD1. The V and J ends lost 1 base and 2 bases, in that order; junction bases with no gene match: 1. The CDR3 loop spans 14 amino acids. The germline CDR1 and CDR2 sequences are SGHNT and YENEEA. As DNA, the CDR3 is TGTGCCAGCAGCTTAGGGACAGGGCCCTACGAGCAGTACTTC. The encoded protein is CASSLGTGPYEQYF.

The V call is TRBV27, the J call TRBJ1-1, with D unclear. Germline V gene data show CDR1 as MNHEY and CDR2 as SMNVEV (reference sequence). Trimming pared 3 bases from V and 8 bases from J, leaving 13 bases between. The CDR3 has 13 amino acids. This CDR3 is CASSLYSPFEAFF. Written as DNA, the CDR3 is TGTGCCAGCAGTTTGTATAGCCCTTTCGAAGCTTTCTTT.

The CDR3: CASNQTRPGLAPYEQYF. The DNA for the CDR3 is TGTGCCAGCAATCAGACCCGCCCGGGACTAGCCCCCTACGAGCAGTACTTC. This rearrangement joins TRBV27 to TRBJ2-7; 9 bases are a match to TRBD2. Germline V lookup: CDR1 MNHEY, CDR2 SMNVEV (reference sequence). The CDR3 has 17 amino acids. J gave up 2 bases and V 7 bases, and 15 bases lay outside the gene matches.

In DNA form, the CDR3 reads TGTGCCACCAGTGGGACAGACCCGACAGGGGGCGCGAGTGCAGATACGCAGTATTTT. Amino acid sequence: CATSGTDPTGGASADTQYF. The chain couples TRBV24-1 to TRBJ2-3; 10 nucleotides agree with TRBD1. CDR3 length equals 19 residues. J lost 4 bases, V lost 5 bases, and 17 bases had no gene match. The germline V gene has CDR1 KGHDR and CDR2 SFDVKD.

The table lists this clone with many counts. V usage is TRBV11-3 and J usage is TRBJ2-1; possibly TRBD1 for D (5 bases). V lost 3 bases, J lost 7 bases, and 16 bases lay in between. This CDR3 spans 15 amino acids. Germline loops: CDR1 SGHNT, CDR2 YENEEA. In DNA, the CDR3 is TGTGCCAGCAGCTTGGACACCGCCCATGGGAATGAGCAGTTCTTC. Its protein product is CASSLDTAHGNEQFF.

Only a few counts were recorded for this clone. The rearrangement uses TRBV5-1 and TRBJ1-3, with unresolved D. The CDR3 is 15 residues long. Germline loops: CDR1 SGHRS, CDR2 YFSETQ. V was clipped by 1 base and J by 0 bases, with 8 bases between them. The chain's CDR3 is CASSLPVNSGNTIYF. Here the CDR3 DNA reads TGCGCCAGCAGCTTGCCGGTGAACTCTGGAAACACCATATATTTT. Using reference TRBV5-1 and TRBJ1-3 for the parts outside the CDR3, the full variable domain is KAGVTQTPRYLIKTRGQQVTLSCSPISGHRSVSWYQQTPGQGLQFLFEYFSETQRNKGNFPGRFSGRQFSNSRSEMNVSTLELGDSALYLCASSLPVNSGNTIYFGEGSWLTVV.

The chain employs TRBV10-3 and TRBJ1-2; the D gene is possibly TRBD1 (6 bases). CDR3 length: 16 residues. V was shortened by 0 bases and J by 2 bases, with 13 bases between the two germline ends. Per the germline V gene, CDR1 is ENHRY and CDR2 is SYGVKD. Written as DNA, the CDR3 is TGTGCCATCAGTGAGTCAGACCTGGGGGCCAACTATGGCTACACCTTC. Its translation is CAISESDLGANYGYTF.

This chain joins TRBV19 and TRBJ2-3, with D perhaps matching TRBD1 (5 bases). Trimming removed 4 bases at V and 3 bases at J, with 8 bases between. Germline CDR1 and CDR2: LNHDA and SQIVND (reference sequence). The CDR3 has 13 residues. The CDR3 DNA is TGTGCCAGTAGTAAAGGGGTTACAGATACGCAGTATTTT. Translated, it gives CASSKGVTDTQYF.

V usage is TRBV19 and J usage is TRBJ2-3, with unresolved D. The V end lost 1 base, the J end lost 4 bases, and 9 bases lay between the germline ends. The CDR3 loop spans 14 amino acids. From germline, CDR1 is LNHDA and CDR2 SQIVND (reference sequence). CDR3 nucleotides: TGTGCCAGTAGTATAGCCAGGCCCCCAGATACGCAGTATTTT. Translating it yields CASSIARPPDTQYF.

The chain joins TRBV19 to TRBJ2-7, with TRBD1 as a possible D gene (5 bases). Germline CDR1 LNHDA, CDR2 SQIVND (reference sequence). V lost 5 bases, J lost 5 bases, and 16 bases lay in between. The length of the CDR3 is 14 residues. The CDR3 nucleotides read TGTGCCAGTAGTTCGTGGGGCCCTCACCACGAGCAGTACTTC. Residues: CASSSWGPHHEQYF.

This clone was picked up a small number of times. The rearrangement links TRBV28 to TRBJ2-7; TRBD1 aligns across 8 bases. Germline V lookup: CDR1 MDHEN, CDR2 SYDVKM. The CDR3 has 13 residues. V lost 10 bases to trimming and J lost 3 bases; unmatched junction nucleotides: 8. The CDR3 coding sequence is TGTGCCACCTCCGGGACAGGCTACTACGAGCAGTACTTC. Residues: CATSGTGYYEQYF.

J is TRBJ2-2 and V is TRBV6-5; D gene unclear. The CDR3 covers 12 residues. V was trimmed by 8 bases and J by 5 bases, leaving 9 bases between them. In germline, CDR1 is MNHEY, CDR2 SVGAGI. DNA of the CDR3: TGTGCCAGCTCGCCCAGGACCGGGGAGCTGTTTTTT. Amino acids: CASSPRTGELFF.

This rearrangement joins TRBV7-2 to TRBJ1-2, with TRBD1 identical over 7 bases. V lost 5 bases, J lost 1 base, and 7 bases stayed unmatched. There are 15 residues in the CDR3. The germline gives CDR1 SGHTA, CDR2 FQGNSA. CDR3 loop: CASSPSTGSNYGYTF. In DNA, the CDR3 is TGTGCCAGCAGCCCATCGACAGGGAGTAACTATGGCTACACCTTC. The whole variable domain, remainder taken from reference TRBV7-2 and TRBJ1-2, is GAGVSQSPSNKVTEKGKDVELRCDPISGHTALYWYRQSLGQGLEFLIYFQGNSAPDKSGLPSDRFSAERTGGSVSTLTIQRTQQEDSAVYLCASSPSTGSNYGYTFGSGTRLTVV.

This chain joins TRBV7-2 and TRBJ2-5; a possible D gene is TRBD1 (5 bases). Germline CDR1 and CDR2: SGHTA and FQGNSA. With 4 bases removed from V and 1 base from J, the gap between germline ends came to 13 bases. This CDR3 contains 15 residues. The CDR3, as DNA: TGTGCCAGCAGCTCCTGGCCCAGGGTCCAAGAGACCCAGTACTTC. This gives the protein CASSSWPRVQETQYF.

The rearrangement links TRBV5-4 to TRBJ1-2; 8 bases map to TRBD1. The CDR3 totals 14 residues. Germline loops: CDR1 SGHNT, CDR2 YYREEE (reference sequence). V shed 5 bases, J shed 7 bases, and the junction held 10 bases outside the gene matches. The CDR3 reads CASRPTGARGGYTF. In DNA, the CDR3 is TGTGCCAGCAGACCGACAGGGGCCCGGGGTGGCTACACCTTC.

This clone was recorded once. The chain is built from TRBV10-3 and TRBJ1-2; 9 bases match TRBD1. Germline V gives CDR1 ENHRY, CDR2 SYGVKD. Trimming removed 2 bases from V and 6 bases from J; junction bases left unmatched: 10. The CDR3 totals 16 residues. This CDR3 reads CAISEGTWTGADGYTF. CDR3 in DNA: TGTGCCATCAGTGAGGGAACTTGGACAGGGGCCGATGGCTACACCTTC.

This clone was seen a handful of times. The V call is TRBV24-1, the J call TRBJ2-5; 8 bases are a match to TRBD1. CDR1 is KGHDR, CDR2 SFDVKD, per germline. V gave up 6 bases and J gave up 2 bases; unmatched junction bases: 4. CDR3 length: 14 amino acids. CDR3 sequence reads: CATSRTGGQETQYF. As DNA, the CDR3 is TGTGCCACCAGTCGAACAGGGGGACAAGAGACCCAGTACTTC.

V gene TRBV29-1 combines with J gene TRBJ2-1; 7 nucleotides line up with TRBD2. Germline CDR1 is SQVTM and CDR2 is ANQGSEA. The CDR3 totals 14 residues. DNA of the CDR3: TGCAGTGCTTTCAAGCGGGCTAGCGGAGATGAGCAGTTCTTC. It specifies CSAFKRASGDEQFF.

The chain couples TRBV2 to TRBJ2-6; tentatively, D is TRBD1 (6 bases). This CDR3 spans 15 amino acids. Trimming pared 8 bases from V and 1 base from J, leaving 12 bases between. Germline V gene lookup returns CDR1 SNHLY and CDR2 FYNNEI. As DNA, the CDR3 is TGTGCCAGCGCGACAGGAAGATCTGGGGCCAACGTCCTGACTTTC. Residues: CASATGRSGANVLTF. Looking up the rest from reference TRBV2 and TRBJ2-6 gives the full variable domain: EPEVTQTPSHQVTQMGQEVILRCVPISNHLYFYWYRQILGQKVEFLVSFYNNEISEKSEIFDDQFSVERPDGSNFTLKIRSTKLEDSAMYFCASATGRSGANVLTFGAGSRLTVL.

The V and J genes are TRBV15 and TRBJ2-3; weak D call: TRBD1 (5 bases). The CDR3 loop spans 16 amino acids. CDR1 LNHNV and CDR2 YYDKDF come from the germline V gene (reference sequence). V lost 5 bases and J 0 bases, leaving 15 bases between the germline ends. As DNA, the CDR3 is TGTGCCACCAGCTCCCCCCCCCAGGGCAGCACAGATACGCAGTATTTT. It codes for CATSSPPQGSTDTQYF.

This clone was picked up a small number of times. CDR3 in amino acids: CASQEAGGLYEQYF. The CDR3 nucleotides read TGTGCCAGCCAAGAAGCGGGAGGCTTATACGAGCAGTACTTC. The J gene is TRBJ2-7, the V gene TRBV2, with 9 bases lining up with TRBD2. Germline assignment: CDR1 SNHLY and CDR2 FYNNEI. This CDR3 is 14 amino acids long. J lost 4 bases, V lost 8 bases, and 9 bases had no gene match.

The CDR3 coding sequence is TGTGCCAGCAGCCAAGGGACTCGAAACACCGGGGAGCTGTTTTTT. Protein: CASSQGTRNTGELFF. The chain is built from TRBV3-1 (or the pseudogene TRBV3-2) and TRBJ2-2; possible D gene TRBD2, 5 bases. The germline V and J ends were trimmed by 1 base and 2 bases, with 8 bases remaining between them. The germline gives CDR1 LGHDT, CDR2 YNNKEL (reference sequence). CDR3 length: 15 residues.

This chain links TRBV6-6 with TRBJ1-1; 8 bases match TRBD1. The CDR3 length is 13 residues. The trim removed 5 bases at V and 9 bases at J, leaving 8 bases unmatched. From germline, CDR1 is MNHNY and CDR2 SVGAGI (reference sequence). The CDR3 sequence: CASSVTGGSQAFF. The CDR3 DNA reads as TGTGCCAGCAGTGTCACAGGGGGGTCTCAAGCTTTCTTT.

The J gene is TRBJ2-3, the V gene TRBV5-1, with TRBD2 matching 12 bases. Germline lookup yields CDR1 SGHRS and CDR2 YFSETQ. The CDR3 has 15 amino acids. Unmatched junction bases numbered 5, after V lost 7 bases and J lost 2 bases. In DNA, the CDR3 is TGCGCCAGCCGTCTAGCGGGAGGGGACACAGATACGCAGTATTTT. This sequence encodes CASRLAGGDTDTQYF. Complete variable domain (other parts from reference TRBV5-1 and TRBJ2-3): KAGVTQTPRYLIKTRGQQVTLSCSPISGHRSVSWYQQTPGQGLQFLFEYFSETQRNKGNFPGRFSGRQFSNSRSEMNVSTLELGDSALYLCASRLAGGDTDTQYFGPGTRLTVL.